Following are 23 T cell receptor beta chains from one sample sequenced in a study of a mutant IDH1 vaccine in newly diagnosed glioma. Time point indicated: baseline, week 1 (first vaccination visit). Noted treatment: pre-vaccination baseline after standard-of-care therapy. Profiled with immunoSEQ multiplex PCR; TCRdb holds only in-frame clones, not every one. This sample has about 21,000 clones, with roughly 84% found just once. The starting material was PBMCs, obtained from a glioma patient treated with radiotherapy, temozolomide or both. Every receptor here comes from a middle-aged man with glioma.

The chain links TRBV7-2 to TRBJ2-2, with 8 nucleotides matching TRBD2. The CDR3 extends over 15 amino acids. The germline CDR1 and CDR2 sequences are SGHTA and FQGNSA. V lost 3 bases and J lost 5; bases outside the gene matches: 5. The CDR3 is CASSLSGSGTGELFF. The CDR3 nucleotides are TGTGCCAGCAGCTTGAGCGGGAGCGGGACCGGGGAGCTGTTTTTT.

This chain connects TRBV14 to TRBJ2-7; D gene unclear. There are 12 residues in the CDR3. The germline gives CDR1 SGHDN, CDR2 FVKESK. Trimming left V 2 bases short and J 1 base short, with 3 bases between. The CDR3 DNA reads as TGTGCCAGCAGCCAAAGTTCCTACGAGCAGTACTTC. Its translation: CASSQSSYEQYF.

CDR3 DNA: TGTGCCAGCAGCGGACAGGGCCTGGGAAGCTACACCTTC. This encodes CASSGQGLGSYTF. The gene calls are TRBV7-9 and TRBJ1-2; 8 bases map to TRBD1. This CDR3 contains 13 residues. The V segment lost 5 bases and the J segment 9 bases; nucleotides outside the gene matches: 8. The germline V gene has CDR1 SEHNR and CDR2 FQNEAQ (reference sequence).

The chain joins TRBV5-6 to TRBJ2-1, with TRBD2 identical over 13 bases. Germline V gene data show CDR1 as SGHDT and CDR2 as YYEEEE. V was clipped by 6 bases and J by 3 bases; unmatched bases: 12. The CDR3 has 18 residues. In DNA, the CDR3 is TGTGCCAGCACCTCCGCTCCGGGACTAGCGGGATTCTACAATGAGCAGTTCTTC. Protein product: CASTSAPGLAGFYNEQFF.

V and J are TRBV6-1 and TRBJ1-1; the D gene is possibly TRBD1 (6 bases). This CDR3 spans 15 amino acids. Germline CDR1 is MNHNS and CDR2 is SASEGT. V was trimmed by 1 base and J by 7 bases, leaving 16 bases between them. The CDR3, as DNA: TGTGCCAGCAGTGAAGGTAAGGGGGATCGGCGTGAAGCTTTCTTT. This codes for CASSEGKGDRREAFF.

This clone was counted only a few times. J is TRBJ1-1 and V is TRBV6-1; TRBD1 matches 9 bases. Trimming removed 6 bases from V and 7 bases from J; junction bases left unmatched: 3. Germline CDR1 reads MNHNS; CDR2 reads SASEGT. This CDR3 has 12 residues. CDR3 nucleotide sequence: TGTGCCAGCAGGCGGACAGGGGATGAAGCTTTCTTT. This sequence encodes CASRRTGDEAFF.

This clone was counted once. The chain has TRBV6-5 and TRBJ1-2; 7 bases line up with TRBD1. The CDR3 length is 14 residues. The germline CDR1 and CDR2 sequences are MNHEY and SVGAGI. Trimming at V came to 7 bases and at J to 7 bases, leaving 12 bases not matched to a gene. The CDR3: CASTSTGQGGGYTF. The CDR3 DNA sequence: TGTGCCAGCACCTCGACAGGGCAGGGGGGTGGCTACACCTTC.

The CDR3 loop reads CAISGTGDEQYF. CDR3 nucleotide sequence: TGTGCCATCAGCGGGACAGGGGACGAGCAGTACTTC. The J gene is TRBJ2-7, the V gene TRBV10-3; 10 positions agree with TRBD1. This CDR3 has 12 amino acids. J gave up 5 bases and V 6 bases, and 1 base lay outside the gene matches. CDR1 ENHRY and CDR2 SYGVKD come from the germline V gene.

The rearrangement joins TRBV5-4 to TRBJ1-2; D is unclear. Germline CDR1 SGHNT, CDR2 YYREEE (reference sequence). This CDR3 has 13 residues. V was pared by 0 bases and J by 4 bases, with 7 bases between. CDR3 DNA sequence: TGTGCCAGCAGCTTGGCCAGTGGCTATGGCTACACCTTC. Its translation is CASSLASGYGYTF.

The rearrangement joins TRBV5-6 to TRBJ2-5, with 8 bases matching TRBD2. The CDR3 covers 16 residues. Germline CDR1 and CDR2: SGHDT and YYEEEE. Unmatched junction bases numbered 9, after V lost 0 bases and J lost 5 bases. The CDR3 DNA is TGTGCCAGCAGCTTGGGGGCAAGCGGGAGTCGGGAGACCCAGTACTTC. Its translation: CASSLGASGSRETQYF.

This clone has a handful of counts. The V and J genes are TRBV4-1 and TRBJ1-2; the D is unclear. The CDR3 loop spans 13 amino acids. V lost 4 bases, J lost 4 bases, and 10 bases lay in between. Germline V CDR1 and CDR2: MGHRA, YSYEKL. In DNA form, the CDR3 reads TGCGCCAGCAGCCCCCCCTCCGGCTATGGCTACACCTTC. Residues: CASSPPSGYGYTF.

Concerning this clone itself: One end of the junction is discordant with germline, which a read error may explain. The chain combines TRBV29-1 with TRBJ2-2; 8 bases agree with TRBD2. Germline-derived CDR1 and CDR2 are SQVTM and ANQGSEA. The CDR3 length is 15 residues. For the CDR3, the DNA is TGCGGCGTTGGGGTTGGGGGGCGGGGGGCCGGGGAGCTGTTTTTT. Translated, it gives CGVGVGGRGAGELFF.

The J gene is TRBJ1-2, the V gene TRBV6-4; maybe TRBD1 (6 bases). In germline, CDR1 is MRHNA, CDR2 SNTAGT. The CDR3 spans 12 residues. Trimming stripped 8 bases from V and 4 bases from J, with 11 bases between. The CDR3 DNA sequence: TGTGCCAGCGGTGGGGGGGCCTATGGCTACACCTTC. Amino acid sequence: CASGGGAYGYTF.

The chain combines TRBV5-6 with TRBJ2-2, with 11 nucleotides matching TRBD1. The germline gives CDR1 SGHDT, CDR2 YYEEEE. The length of the CDR3 is 17 residues. V was pared by 4 bases and J by 2 bases, with 7 bases of the junction left unmatched. CDR3 sequence reads: CASSKWTGGYNTGELFF. CDR3 nucleotide sequence: TGTGCCAGCAGCAAGTGGACAGGGGGCTATAACACCGGGGAGCTGTTTTTT.

The J gene is TRBJ1-4, the V gene TRBV6-6; tentative D call: TRBD1 (5 bases). V lost 8 bases, J lost 5 bases, and 12 bases lay in between. CDR1 and CDR2 (germline): MNHNY, SVGAGI (reference sequence). This CDR3 has 13 residues. The CDR3 nucleotides are TGTGCCAGCGCTAGGAGGGGAAATGAAAAACTGTTTTTT. Protein sequence: CASARRGNEKLFF.

This clone is medium-sized (0.01 to 0.1%). This chain connects TRBV6-1 to TRBJ2-1; 12 bases fit TRBD2. The CDR3 length is 15 residues. From germline, CDR1 is MNHNS and CDR2 SASEGT. J lost 8 bases, V lost 6 bases, and 8 bases had no gene match. The CDR3 here is CASRALAGGLDEQFF. The CDR3 coding sequence is TGTGCCAGCAGGGCACTAGCGGGAGGACTCGATGAGCAGTTCTTC.

This chain joins TRBV2 and TRBJ2-5; D may correspond to TRBD1 or TRBD2 (6 bases each). There are 15 residues in the CDR3. The germline gives CDR1 SNHLY, CDR2 FYNNEI. Between the trimmed V and J ends, which lost 2 bases and 3 bases, there was a span of 13 bases. This CDR3 reads CASSESGGPEETQYF. Here the CDR3 DNA reads TGTGCCAGCAGTGAATCCGGGGGCCCAGAAGAGACCCAGTACTTC. The full variable domain, completed using reference TRBV2 and TRBJ2-5, is EPEVTQTPSHQVTQMGQEVILRCVPISNHLYFYWYRQILGQKVEFLVSFYNNEISEKSEIFDDQFSVERPDGSNFTLKIRSTKLEDSAMYFCASSESGGPEETQYFGPGTRLLVL.

DNA of the CDR3: TGTGCCAGCAGCTTAGGGGACTCTCGGACTGAAGCTTTCTTT. Protein sequence: CASSLGDSRTEAFF. V gene TRBV7-9 combines with J gene TRBJ1-1; the D gene is possibly TRBD1 (5 bases). The CDR3 covers 14 residues. V was trimmed by 1 base and J by 5 bases, leaving 11 bases between them. Germline CDR1 SEHNR, CDR2 FQNEAQ (reference sequence).

This clone was counted between two and nine times. V usage is TRBV6-4 and J usage is TRBJ2-2; D unclear. The germline V gene encodes CDR1 MRHNA and CDR2 SNTAGT. Between the trimmed V and J ends, which lost 2 bases and 2 bases, there was a span of 9 bases. The CDR3 covers 15 residues. DNA for the CDR3: TGTGCCAGCAGTGACCACCTTTCAAACACCGGGGAGCTGTTTTTT. Translation gives CASSDHLSNTGELFF.

The table lists this clone with a few counts. The chain carries TRBV4-1 and TRBJ1-5; D ambiguous. V dropped 4 bases and J dropped 6 bases, with 19 bases sitting between them. CDR1 and CDR2 (germline): MGHRA, YSYEKL. CDR3 length: 16 amino acids. CDR3 nucleotide sequence: TGCGCCAGCAGCCGAAGATTGGATGGGCTCCGTCAGCCCCAGCATTTT. It encodes CASSRRLDGLRQPQHF.

V and J are TRBV2 and TRBJ1-1; 7 bases fit TRBD1. The CDR3 extends over 16 amino acids. V lost 1 base and J lost 4; bases outside the gene matches: 9. The germline V gene has CDR1 SNHLY and CDR2 FYNNEI. The CDR3 protein is CASSEGWGRGSTEAFF. CDR3 DNA: TGTGCCAGCAGTGAAGGGTGGGGCAGGGGGAGCACTGAAGCTTTCTTT. Combining the CDR3 with reference TRBV2 and TRBJ1-1 gives the whole variable domain EPEVTQTPSHQVTQMGQEVILRCVPISNHLYFYWYRQILGQKVEFLVSFYNNEISEKSEIFDDQFSVERPDGSNFTLKIRSTKLEDSAMYFCASSEGWGRGSTEAFFGQGTRLTVV.

The V and J genes are TRBV21-1 and TRBJ2-7; the D call TRBD2 from the table was never checked on the DNA. TRBV21-1 represents a pseudogene. The CDR3 spans 18 residues. The CDR3 is CASSKAGLAGGPGVEQYF. For the CDR3, the DNA is TGTGCCAGCAGCAAAGCAGGACTAGCGGGAGGGCCAGGGGTCGAGCAGTACTTC.

This clone was detected only once. The chain combines TRBV6-1 with TRBJ2-7; TRBD1 matches at 12 bases. This CDR3 has 15 residues. Germline V CDR1 and CDR2: MNHNS, SASEGT. The junction had 3 bases not matched to a gene; V was cut back by 3 bases and J by 3 bases. The CDR3 DNA reads as TGTGCCAGCAGTGAGGGGACAGGGGGCTACTACGAGCAGTACTTC. Amino acid sequence: CASSEGTGGYYEQYF.